This entry lists 10 T cell receptor beta chains sequenced from one sample in a study of early T cells in non-severe SARS-CoV-2 infection. TCRdb called the 5' RACE reads again in MiXCR, with one record for every CDR3 protein. Of tens of thousands of distinct CDR3 sequences in the sample, under 15% are singletons; the top ten hold around 2.9%. Specimen: whole blood, collected at baseline. Receptor source: an adult who was a healthcare worker with PCR-confirmed SARS-CoV-2 infection or an uninfected control (not recorded which).

This clonotype appeared a few times. CDR3 sequence reads: CASSSRTGGYTF. CDR3 DNA sequence: TGTGCCAGCAGCTCTAGAACGGGTGGCTACACCTTC. The chain combines TRBV28 with TRBJ1-2; D remains ambiguous. Germline V CDR1 and CDR2: MDHEN, SYDVKM. Trimming took 6 bases from V and 7 from J, leaving 12 bases between them. This CDR3 is built from 12 residues.

This chain links TRBV5-5 with TRBJ1-1; D call uncertain. Germline V gene lookup returns CDR1 SGHKS and CDR2 YYEKEE (reference sequence). This CDR3 spans 16 amino acids. Trimming removed 0 bases at V and 2 bases at J, with 14 bases between. The CDR3: CASSLGDWTDNTEAFF. As DNA, the CDR3 is TGTGCCAGCAGCTTGGGGGATTGGACGGATAACACTGAAGCTTTCTTT.

The genes are TRBV18 and TRBJ2-7, with TRBD1 matching over 7 bases. With 5 bases clipped from V and 3 bases from J, the junction kept 4 bases outside the gene matches. The V gene's germline CDR1 is KGHSH and CDR2 LQKENI. CDR3 length: 13 amino acids. CDR3 in DNA: TGTGCCAGCTCAACAGGGGTTCTCTACGAGCAGTACTTC. This translates into CASSTGVLYEQYF.

This clonotype was recorded a few times. The CDR3 DNA reads TGTGCCAGCAGCCAGTTTGAGACACCACTAAAAGAGCAGTACTTC. Its translation is CASSQFETPLKEQYF. This chain links TRBV28 with TRBJ2-7, with D uncertain. Trimming stripped 6 bases from V and 7 bases from J, with 22 bases between. The germline V gene encodes CDR1 MDHEN and CDR2 SYDVKM. The CDR3 runs to 15 residues.

CDR3 sequence: CAAAGGLEADTQYF. For the CDR3, the DNA is TGTGCCGCCGCGGGGGGACTAGAGGCAGATACGCAGTATTTT. This chain joins TRBV2 and TRBJ2-3; 8 bases match TRBD2. The CDR3 is made up of 14 amino acids. Germline V lookup: CDR1 SNHLY, CDR2 FYNNEI. J gave up 4 bases and V 11 bases, and 11 bases lay outside the gene matches.

The rearrangement uses TRBV7-8 and TRBJ1-4; D may be TRBD1 (6 bases). CDR1 is SGHVS, CDR2 FQNEAQ, per germline. V was trimmed by 5 bases and J by 7 bases, leaving 14 bases between them. The CDR3 is made up of 14 amino acids. The CDR3 DNA sequence: TGTGCCAGCAGCCCCCAGGGGCGGGGTGAAAAACTGTTTTTT. It encodes CASSPQGRGEKLFF.

The CDR3 nucleotides are TGTGCCAGCTCCCCTGGTCCCGGCTATGGCTACACCTTC. It encodes CASSPGPGYGYTF. This rearrangement joins TRBV2 to TRBJ1-2; D not resolved. The CDR3 runs to 13 residues. V lost 8 bases and J 4 bases, leaving 14 bases between the germline ends. Germline CDR1 is SNHLY and CDR2 is FYNNEI.

This clonotype was counted many times. The chain joins TRBV28 to TRBJ2-3, with a tentative D call TRBD2 (5 bases). The CDR3 length is 16 residues. Germline CDR1 reads MDHEN; CDR2 reads SYDVKM. V dropped 5 bases and J dropped 2 bases, with 17 bases sitting between them. The CDR3 bases are TGTGCCAGCAGTCCCATCAGAAGCGGACTCACAGATACGCAGTATTTT. This codes for CASSPIRSGLTDTQYF.

The sample holds a few counts of this clonotype. J is TRBJ2-3 and V is TRBV28; 8 bases are a match to TRBD2. With V trimmed by 1 base and J by 6 bases, 12 bases remained unmatched. CDR1 and CDR2 (germline): MDHEN, SYDVKM. There are 17 residues in the CDR3. The CDR3 reads CASSLFSGTRLSDTQYF. CDR3 DNA sequence: TGTGCCAGCAGTTTATTTAGCGGGACTAGATTATCGGATACGCAGTATTTT.

This clonotype was recorded many times. The chain links TRBV29-1 to TRBJ1-2; D not resolved. CDR3 length equals 12 residues. The ends were cut back, 3 bases at V and 2 bases at J, with 7 bases in the middle. Germline lookup yields CDR1 SQVTM and CDR2 ANQGSEA. In DNA form, the CDR3 reads TGCAGCGTTGACGACACAAACTATGGCTACACCTTC. Encoded protein: CSVDDTNYGYTF.